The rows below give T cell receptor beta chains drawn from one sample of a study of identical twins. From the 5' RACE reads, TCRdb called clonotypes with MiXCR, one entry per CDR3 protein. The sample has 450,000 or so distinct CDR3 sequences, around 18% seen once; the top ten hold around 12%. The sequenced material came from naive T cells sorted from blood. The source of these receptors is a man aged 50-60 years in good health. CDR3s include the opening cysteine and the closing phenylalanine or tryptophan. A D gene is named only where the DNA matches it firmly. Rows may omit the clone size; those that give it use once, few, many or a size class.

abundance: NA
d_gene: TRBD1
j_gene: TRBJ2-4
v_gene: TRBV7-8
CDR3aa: CASSGRRDRGHGNNIQYF
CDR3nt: TGTGCCAGCAGCGGGCGCCGGGACAGGGGGCACGGCAACAACATTCAGTACTTC

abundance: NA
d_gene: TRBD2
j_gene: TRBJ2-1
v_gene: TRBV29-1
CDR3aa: CSVLAGGVNEQFF
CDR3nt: TGCAGCGTTCTAGCGGGAGGGGTCAATGAGCAGTTCTTC

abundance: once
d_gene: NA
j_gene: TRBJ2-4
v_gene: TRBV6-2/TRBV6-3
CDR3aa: CASSRTDVAKNIQYF
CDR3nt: TGTGCCAGCAGCCGGACTGACGTAGCCAAAAACATTCAGTACTTC

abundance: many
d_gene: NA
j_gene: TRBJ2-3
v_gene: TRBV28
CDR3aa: CATDRLSTDTQYF
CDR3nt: TGTGCCACAGACCGCTTAAGCACAGATACGCAGTATTTT

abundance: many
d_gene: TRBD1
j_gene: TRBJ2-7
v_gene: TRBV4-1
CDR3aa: CASSQHPSGQGDEQYF
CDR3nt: TGCGCCAGCAGCCAACACCCCTCGGGACAGGGCGACGAGCAGTACTTC

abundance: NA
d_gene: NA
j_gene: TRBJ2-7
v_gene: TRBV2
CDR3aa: CASTLSGDKGRYEQYF
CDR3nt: TGTGCCAGCACCCTTTCTGGGGACAAGGGAAGGTACGAGCAGTACTTC

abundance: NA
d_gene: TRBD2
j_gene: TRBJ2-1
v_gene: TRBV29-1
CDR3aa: CSVDLGLAGGSPYNEQFF
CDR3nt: TGCAGCGTTGACTTGGGACTAGCGGGAGGGTCCCCTTACAATGAGCAGTTCTTC

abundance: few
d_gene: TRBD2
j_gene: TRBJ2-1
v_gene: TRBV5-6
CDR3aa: CASSLAFLAGGLDEQFF
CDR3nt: TGTGCCAGCAGCTTGGCCTTCCTAGCGGGAGGGTTGGATGAGCAGTTCTTC

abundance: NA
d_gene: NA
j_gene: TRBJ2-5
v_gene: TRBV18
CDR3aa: CASSPPTLLKETQYF
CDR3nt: TGTGCCAGCTCACCACCTACTCTTCTTAAAGAGACCCAGTACTTC

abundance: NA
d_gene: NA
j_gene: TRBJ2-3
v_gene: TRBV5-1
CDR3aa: CASSWRGEETDTQYF
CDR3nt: TGCGCCAGCAGCTGGAGGGGCGAGGAGACAGATACGCAGTATTTT

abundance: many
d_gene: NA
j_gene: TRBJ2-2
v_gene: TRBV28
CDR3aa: CASSYEWGGTGELFF
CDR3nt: TGTGCCAGCAGTTATGAGTGGGGCGGCACCGGGGAGCTGTTTTTT

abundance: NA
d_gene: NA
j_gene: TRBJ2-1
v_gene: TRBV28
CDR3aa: CASSSETARSSYNEQFF
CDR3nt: TGTGCCAGCAGTTCTGAGACCGCCCGAAGCTCCTACAATGAGCAGTTCTTC

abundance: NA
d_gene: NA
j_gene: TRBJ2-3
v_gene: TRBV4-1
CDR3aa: CASSPFFWGSTDTQYF
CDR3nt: TGCGCCAGCAGCCCTTTTTTTTGGGGCAGCACAGATACGCAGTATTTT

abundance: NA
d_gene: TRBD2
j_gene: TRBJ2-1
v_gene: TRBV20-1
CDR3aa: CSARNPGGGLAGGYSYNEQFF
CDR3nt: TGCAGTGCTAGAAATCCCGGCGGGGGACTAGCGGGGGGCTACTCCTACAATGAGCAGTTCTTC

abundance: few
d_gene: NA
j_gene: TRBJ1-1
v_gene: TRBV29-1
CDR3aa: CSVDTVHRVNTEAFF
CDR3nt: TGCAGCGTTGATACAGTGCACAGGGTGAACACTGAAGCTTTCTTT

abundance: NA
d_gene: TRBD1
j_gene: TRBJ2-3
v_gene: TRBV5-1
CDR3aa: CASSLEPGQSTDTQYF
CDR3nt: TGCGCCAGCAGCTTGGAACCGGGACAGAGCACAGATACGCAGTATTTT

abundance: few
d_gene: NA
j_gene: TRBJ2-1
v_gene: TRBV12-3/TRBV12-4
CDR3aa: CASRGTGRSGEQFF
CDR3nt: TGTGCCAGCAGGGGCACAGGGAGGTCCGGTGAGCAGTTCTTC